The table lists the clone carrying this T cell receptor (beta chain) with a few counts. Its matching antigen is unknown. TCRdb processed the PCR reads anew with MiXCR; each CDR3 protein has one entry. In the table there are about 630,000 distinct CDR3 sequences, approximately 24% of which are singletons. Sorting captured naive CD8 T cells as CD8+CD4-CCR7+CD45RA+. This entry belongs to a study of molecular identifiers for immune sequencing clone quantification. Study as a whole: Split five ways in replicates, RNA from about 20,000 or 100,000 naive CD8 cells had four portions sequenced. Study-level results: Among one million naive cells, spiked Jurkat TCR RNA from a single cell was reportedly detectable. In CMV-specific effectors, clones above 20 copies held over 99% of molecules; naive, under 1%.

The ends were cut back, 0 bases at V and 0 bases at J, with 21 bases in the middle. CDR1 is MNHEY and CDR2 is SMNVEV in the germline V gene (reference sequence). The CDR3 spans 20 residues. Sequencing was performed on naive CD8+ T cells from blood, with Jurkat cell RNA spiked in. Subset of the sample: FACS-sorted CD8+CD4-CCR7+CD45RA+ naive T cells. This clonotype was obtained from a human donor in good health. Some libraries in this study had Jurkat cell RNA spiked in. This chain links TRBV27 with TRBJ2-4; D is unclear. The CDR3 protein is CASSLSYTPRTVLAKNIQYF. The CDR3 DNA follows: TGTGCCAGCAGTTTATCGTATACGCCTAGGACGGTACTAGCCAAAAACATTCAGTACTTC.